These T cell receptor beta chains were read from a single sample in a study of blood T cell repertoires in COVID-19. Only in-frame clones appear in the TCRdb table, and some are missing; sequencing was by immunoSEQ multiplex PCR. Of 150,000 or so clones listed, roughly nine tenths are singletons. The sample consisted of peripheral blood. Source of these receptors: a man aged 60 to 75 with active or convalescent COVID-19. Both conserved end residues are part of each CDR3. D genes are given only for firm matches. The size field is filled for only some rows; it gives once, few, many or a size class.

j_call d_call v_call clone_size cdr3_aa cdr3_nt
TRBJ2-3 TRBD2 TRBV10-3 . CAISEIAGVVDTQYF TGTGCCATCAGTGAGATTGCGGGAGTGGTAGATACGCAGTATTTT
TRBJ1-2 . TRBV4-1 . CASSQDPQGNYGYTF TGCGCCAGCAGCCAAGATCCTCAGGGGAACTATGGCTACACCTTC
TRBJ1-1 TRBD1 TRBV3-1/TRBV3-2 . CASSPRGDTEAFF TGTGCCAGCAGCCCCAGGGGGGACACTGAAGCTTTCTTT
TRBJ1-2 TRBD1 TRBV15 . CATNPAGGHPIGGYTF TGTGCCACCAATCCGGCAGGGGGCCACCCTATAGGTGGCTACACCTTC
TRBJ1-3 . TRBV7-9 . CASSHPGGDRSINTIYF TGTGCCAGCAGCCACCCTGGGGGTGACAGGAGCATAAACACCATATATTTT
TRBJ2-6 TRBD1 TRBV5-1 . CASSLVAGGRSGANVLTF TGCGCCAGCAGCTTGGTTGCAGGGGGTCGCTCTGGGGCCAACGTCCTGACTTTC
TRBJ2-7 . TRBV5-5 . CASSLAAGPYYEQYF TGTGCCAGCAGCTTGGCTGCAGGGCCCTACTACGAGCAGTACTTC
TRBJ2-5 . TRBV2 . CASSPGENDEGVTQYF TGTGCCAGCTCCCCCGGAGAGAACGATGAAGGGGTGACCCAGTACTTC
TRBJ2-1 TRBD2 TRBV30 . CAWTPPAGGPNEQFF TGTGCCTGGACCCCGCCGGCGGGAGGGCCGAATGAGCAGTTCTTC
TRBJ1-3 TRBD1 TRBV15 . CATSTTTGARNTIYF TGTGCCACCAGCACAACAACAGGGGCCAGAAACACCATATATTTT
TRBJ2-3 TRBD2 TRBV10-2 . CASSGGSSGRSDTQYF TGCGCCAGCAGCGGAGGGTCTAGCGGGAGGTCAGATACGCAGTATTTT
TRBJ1-5 . TRBV10-3 . CAISERSGPQHF TGTGCCATCAGTGAGCGGTCCGGGCCCCAGCATTTT
TRBJ2-2 TRBD1 TRBV6-5 . CASSHRDSYTGELFF TGTGCCAGCAGTCACCGGGACAGTTACACCGGGGAGCTGTTTTTT
TRBJ2-3 . TRBV18 once CASRVSSDTQYF TGTGCCAGCCGAGTCTCGTCCGATACGCAGTATTTT
TRBJ2-6 TRBD1 TRBV3-1/TRBV3-2 . CASSHRGQASSGANVLTF TGTGCCAGCAGCCATAGGGGACAGGCGTCCTCTGGGGCCAACGTCCTGACTTTC
TRBJ1-1 TRBD1 TRBV5-1 . CASSPLGDRVAEAFF TGCGCCAGCAGCCCGTTAGGGGACAGGGTGGCTGAAGCTTTCTTT
TRBJ1-2 TRBD1 TRBV6-5 . CASSPDRGIYGYTF TGTGCCAGCAGTCCCGACAGGGGTATCTATGGCTACACCTTC
TRBJ1-2 . TRBV11-2 . CASSAGTLNYGYTF TGTGCCAGCAGCGCCGGGACACTTAACTATGGCTACACCTTC
TRBJ1-2 . TRBV27 few CASSSGGYSGIGYTF TGTGCCAGCAGTTCGGGGGGTTACTCGGGCATTGGCTACACCTTC
TRBJ1-5 TRBD1 TRBV7-2 . CASSPDRGNNQPQHF TGTGCCAGCAGCCCGGACAGGGGTAACAATCAGCCCCAGCATTTT
TRBJ2-1 TRBD2 TRBV5-8 . CASSLSGGINEQFF TGTGCCAGCAGCTTATCCGGGGGGATAAATGAGCAGTTCTTC
TRBJ2-7 . TRBV6-5 . CASKGRGISYEQYF TGTGCCAGCAAAGGAAGGGGAATCTCCTACGAGCAGTACTTC
TRBJ2-2 TRBD2 TRBV4-1 . CASSQDRGGPEELFF TGCGCCAGCAGCCAAGATCGGGGGGGGCCGGAGGAGCTGTTTTTT
TRBJ1-1 . TRBV5-1 . CASSLGQVNTEAFF TGCGCCAGCAGCTTGGGACAGGTAAACACTGAAGCTTTCTTT
TRBJ1-5 TRBD1 TRBV3-1/TRBV3-2 . CASSPDRRVSAQHF TGTGCCAGCAGCCCGGACAGGAGGGTATCGGCCCAGCATTTT
TRBJ2-5 TRBD1 TRBV10-1 . CASSEPGQGKETQYF TGCGCCAGCAGTGAGCCGGGACAGGGAAAAGAGACCCAGTACTTC
TRBJ2-1 TRBD1 TRBV11-2 . CASSLGQGVAYNEQFF TGTGCCAGCAGCCTGGGACAGGGAGTTGCCTACAATGAGCAGTTCTTC
TRBJ2-3 . TRBV29-1 . CSVGVRGALTDTQYF TGCAGCGTTGGGGTCCGGGGGGCGTTAACAGATACGCAGTATTTT
TRBJ1-5 . TRBV27 . CASSLVGLGNQPQHF TGTGCCAGCAGTTTGGTGGGGCTTGGCAATCAGCCCCAGCATTTT
TRBJ2-7 . TRBV5-1 . CASSLAGRDYEQYF TGCGCCAGCAGCTTGGCCGGGCGGGACTACGAGCAGTACTTC
TRBJ1-1 . TRBV6-6 . CASSPPGPALGNTEAFF TGTGCCAGCAGTCCCCCTGGGCCGGCGCTTGGGAACACTGAAGCTTTCTTT
TRBJ2-1 TRBD1 TRBV4-1 . CASSQDLETGNEQFF TGCGCCAGCAGCCAAGATTTGGAGACAGGGAATGAGCAGTTCTTC
TRBJ2-1 . TRBV4-1 . CASSQIGGLAQSSYNEQFF TGCGCCAGCAGCCAAATCGGGGGGCTAGCGCAGAGCTCCTACAATGAGCAGTTCTTC
TRBJ1-2 TRBD1 TRBV5-5 . CASSLEQGYGYTF TGTGCCAGCAGCTTGGAACAGGGGTACGGCTACACCTTC
TRBJ1-5 TRBD1 TRBV6-5 . CASSMTGNQPQHF TGTGCCAGCAGTATGACAGGGAATCAGCCCCAGCATTTT
TRBJ2-1 TRBD2 TRBV4-1 once CASSQASGGTERPNEQFF TGCGCCAGCAGCCAAGCTAGCGGGGGGACCGAGAGGCCTAATGAGCAGTTCTTC
TRBJ2-5 . TRBV18 . CASSPPGGETQYF TGTGCCAGCTCACCACCCGGAGGGGAGACCCAGTACTTC
TRBJ2-4 TRBD1 TRBV2 . CASRSGQGSKNIQYF TGTGCCAGCAGGTCGGGACAGGGGTCCAAAAACATTCAGTACTTC
TRBJ1-1 . TRBV5-4 . CASSVTENTEAFF TGTGCCAGCAGCGTGACAGAGAACACTGAAGCTTTCTTT
TRBJ2-2 TRBD1 TRBV2 once CASSRGTGGTGELFF TGTGCCAGCAGCCGCGGGACAGGGGGCACCGGGGAGCTGTTTTTT
TRBJ2-5 . TRBV28 . CASTVGHRETQYF TGTGCCAGCACCGTGGGCCACCGGGAGACCCAGTACTTC
TRBJ1-3 . TRBV7-9 . CASSLAGTRSSGNTIYF TGTGCCAGCAGCTTAGCAGGAACCCGGAGCTCTGGAAACACCATATATTTT
TRBJ2-7 TRBD1 TRBV19 few CASSTRDRGFSYEQYF TGTGCCAGTAGTACCCGGGACAGGGGGTTCTCCTACGAGCAGTACTTC
TRBJ2-1 TRBD2 TRBV4-2 . CASSSERGSGGRNEQFF TGTGCCAGCAGCTCAGAGCGCGGGAGCGGGGGGAGAAATGAGCAGTTCTTC
TRBJ2-5 TRBD2 TRBV28 . CASSGLAGGQETQYF TGTGCCAGCAGTGGACTAGCGGGAGGCCAAGAGACCCAGTACTTC